This T cell receptor beta chain was recorded in a study of blood T cell repertoires in COVID-19. About the research overall: COVID-19 samples, acute and convalescent, were from the United States, Italy and Spain. PBMCs, B-cell-depleted T cells, or T cells were the source of the cDNA or gDNA that made up the material.

Per the original data handling: The assay estimated nucleated cells by amplifying reference gene primers. Measured with immunoSEQ multiplex PCR; TCRdb has only the in-frame clones, and not every one. From that table come the V and J calls and clone size; the DNA was used to work out D and trimming. This table holds around 370,000 clones, almost 90% found once. The CDR3 covers 14 residues. CDR1 LNHDA and CDR2 SQIVND come from the germline V gene (reference sequence). Trimming at V came to 4 bases and at J to 10 bases, leaving 6 bases not matched to a gene. The rearrangement joins TRBV19 to TRBJ1-6, with 8 nucleotides matching TRBD1. The sample was peripheral blood. This receptor was obtained from a man younger than 35 with active or convalescent COVID-19. CDR3 sequence reads: CASSRTGNDSPLHF. The CDR3 DNA follows: TGTGCCAGTAGTAGGACAGGGAACGACTCACCCCTCCACTTT. Based on the CDR3 plus reference TRBV19 and TRBJ1-6, the full variable domain is DGGITQSPKYLFRKEGQNVTLSCEQNLNHDAMYWYRQDPGQGLRLIYYSQIVNDFQKGDIAEGYSVSREKKESFPLTVTSAQKNPTAFYLCASSRTGNDSPLHFGNGTRLTVT.